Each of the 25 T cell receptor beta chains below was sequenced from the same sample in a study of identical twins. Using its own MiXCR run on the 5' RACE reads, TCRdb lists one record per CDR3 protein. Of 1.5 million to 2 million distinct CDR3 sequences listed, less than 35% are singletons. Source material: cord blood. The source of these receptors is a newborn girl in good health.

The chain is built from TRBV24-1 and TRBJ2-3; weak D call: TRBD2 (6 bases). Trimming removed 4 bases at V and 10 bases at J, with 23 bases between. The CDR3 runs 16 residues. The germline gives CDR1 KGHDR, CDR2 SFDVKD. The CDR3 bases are TGTGCCACCAGTGACCCAATAGCGGATGTTTTGGATGCGCAGTATTTT. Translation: CATSDPIADVLDAQYF.

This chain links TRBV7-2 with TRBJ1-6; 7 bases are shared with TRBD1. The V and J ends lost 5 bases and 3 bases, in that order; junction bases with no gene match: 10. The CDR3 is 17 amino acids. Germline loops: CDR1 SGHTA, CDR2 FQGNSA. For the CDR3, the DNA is TGTGCCAGCAGCCAACGACAGGGAGGTTACTATAATTCACCCCTCCACTTT. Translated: CASSQRQGGYYNSPLHF.

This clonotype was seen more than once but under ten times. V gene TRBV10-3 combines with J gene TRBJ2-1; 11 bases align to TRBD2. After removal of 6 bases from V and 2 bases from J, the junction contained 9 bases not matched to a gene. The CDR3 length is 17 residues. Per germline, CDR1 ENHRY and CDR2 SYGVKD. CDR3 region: CAISERTSGGPYNEQFF. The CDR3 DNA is TGTGCCATCAGCGAACGTACTAGCGGGGGCCCCTACAATGAGCAGTTCTTC.

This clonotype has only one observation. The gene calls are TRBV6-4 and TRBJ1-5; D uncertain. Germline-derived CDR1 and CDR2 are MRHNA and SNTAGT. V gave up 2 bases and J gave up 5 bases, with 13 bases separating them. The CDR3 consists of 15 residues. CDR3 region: CASSDENKFHQPQHF. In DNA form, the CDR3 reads TGTGCCAGCAGTGACGAAAACAAGTTCCATCAGCCCCAGCATTTT.

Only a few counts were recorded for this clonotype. Here the CDR3 reads CASSSWTPVDNEQYF. The CDR3 coding sequence is TGTGCCAGCAGTTCCTGGACACCCGTTGACAATGAGCAGTACTTC. The chain joins TRBV12-3 or TRBV12-4 to TRBJ2-5, with D perhaps TRBD1 (5 bases). Trimming stripped 4 bases from V and 11 bases from J, with 23 bases between. The CDR3 contains 15 residues.

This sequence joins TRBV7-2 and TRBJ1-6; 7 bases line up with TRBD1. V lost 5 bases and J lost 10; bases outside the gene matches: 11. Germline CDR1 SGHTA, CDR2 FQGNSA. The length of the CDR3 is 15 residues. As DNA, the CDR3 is TGTGCCAGCAGCCCCAGACAGGGTTCTGGATCACCCCTCCACTTT. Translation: CASSPRQGSGSPLHF.

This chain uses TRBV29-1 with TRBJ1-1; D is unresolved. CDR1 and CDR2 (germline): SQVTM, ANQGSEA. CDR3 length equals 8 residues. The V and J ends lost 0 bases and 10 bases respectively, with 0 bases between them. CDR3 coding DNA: TGCAGCGTTGAAGAAGCTTTCTTT. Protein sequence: CSVEEAFF. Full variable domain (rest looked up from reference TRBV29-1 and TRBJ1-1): SAVISQKPSRDICQRGTSLTIQCQVDSQVTMMFWYRQQPGQSLTLIATANQGSEATYESGFVIDKFPISRPNLTFSTLTVSNMSPEDSSIYLCSVEEAFFGQGTRLTVV.

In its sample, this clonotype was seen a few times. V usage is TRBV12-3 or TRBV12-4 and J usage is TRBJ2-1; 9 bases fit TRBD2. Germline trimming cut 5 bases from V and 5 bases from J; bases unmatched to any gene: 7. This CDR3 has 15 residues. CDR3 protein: CASSRSGGRHNEQFF. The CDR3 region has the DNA TGTGCCAGCAGTAGAAGCGGGGGGCGTCACAATGAGCAGTTCTTC.

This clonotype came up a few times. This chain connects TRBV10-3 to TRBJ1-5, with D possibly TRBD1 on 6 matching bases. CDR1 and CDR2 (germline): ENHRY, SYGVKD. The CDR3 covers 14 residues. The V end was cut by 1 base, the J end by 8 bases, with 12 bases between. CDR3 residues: CAISELHREKPQHF. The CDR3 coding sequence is TGTGCCATCAGTGAGTTACACAGGGAAAAGCCCCAGCATTTT.

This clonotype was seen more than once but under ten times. The CDR3 region is CASRANRVVYGYTF. CDR3 bases: TGTGCCAGCAGGGCCAACAGGGTCGTCTATGGCTACACCTTC. The rearrangement links TRBV21-1 to TRBJ1-2; TRBD1 is taken as the D call from the table, unchecked against the DNA. TRBV21-1 is annotated as a pseudogene. This CDR3 spans 14 amino acids.

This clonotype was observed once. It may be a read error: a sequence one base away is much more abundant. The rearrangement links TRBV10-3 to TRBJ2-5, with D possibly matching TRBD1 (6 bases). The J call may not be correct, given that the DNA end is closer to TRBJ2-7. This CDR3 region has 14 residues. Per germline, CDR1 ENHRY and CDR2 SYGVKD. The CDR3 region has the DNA TGTGCCACCAGTGACCGGGGACAAACCTACGAGCAGTACTTC. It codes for CATSDRGQTYEQYF.

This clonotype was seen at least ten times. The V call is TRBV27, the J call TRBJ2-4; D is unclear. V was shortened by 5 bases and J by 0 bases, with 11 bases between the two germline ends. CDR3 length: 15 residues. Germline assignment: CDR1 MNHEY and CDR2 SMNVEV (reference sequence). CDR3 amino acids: CASSALNLAKNIQYF. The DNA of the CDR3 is TGTGCCAGCAGTGCCCTAAACCTAGCCAAAAACATTCAGTACTTC.

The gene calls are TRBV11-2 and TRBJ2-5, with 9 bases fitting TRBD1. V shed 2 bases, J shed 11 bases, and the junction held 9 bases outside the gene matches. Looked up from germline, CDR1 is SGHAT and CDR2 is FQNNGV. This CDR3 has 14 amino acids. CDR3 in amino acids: CASSLRYRGPEQYF. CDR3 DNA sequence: TGTGCCAGCAGCTTAAGGTACAGGGGGCCTGAGCAGTACTTC.

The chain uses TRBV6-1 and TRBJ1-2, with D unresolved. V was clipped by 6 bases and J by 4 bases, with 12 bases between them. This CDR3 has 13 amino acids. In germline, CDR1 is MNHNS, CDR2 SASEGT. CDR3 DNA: TGTGCCAGCAGCGCCTCCAGGACCTATGGCTACACCTTC. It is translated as CASSASRTYGYTF.

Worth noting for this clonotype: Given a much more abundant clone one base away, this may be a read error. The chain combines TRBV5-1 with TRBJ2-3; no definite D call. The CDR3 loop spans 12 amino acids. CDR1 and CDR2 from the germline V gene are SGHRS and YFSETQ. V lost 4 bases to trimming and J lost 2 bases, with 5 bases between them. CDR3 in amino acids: CASSIATDTQYF. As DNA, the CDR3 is TGCGCCAGCAGCATCGCCACAGATACGCAGTATTTT.

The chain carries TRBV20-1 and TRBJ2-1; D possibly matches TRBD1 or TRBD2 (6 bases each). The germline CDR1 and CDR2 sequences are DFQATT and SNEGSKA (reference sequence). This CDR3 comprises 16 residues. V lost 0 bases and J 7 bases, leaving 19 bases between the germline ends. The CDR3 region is CSARDLLGGRANEQFF. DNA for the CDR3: TGCAGTGCTAGAGATTTGTTGGGGGGCCGCGCAAATGAGCAGTTCTTC.

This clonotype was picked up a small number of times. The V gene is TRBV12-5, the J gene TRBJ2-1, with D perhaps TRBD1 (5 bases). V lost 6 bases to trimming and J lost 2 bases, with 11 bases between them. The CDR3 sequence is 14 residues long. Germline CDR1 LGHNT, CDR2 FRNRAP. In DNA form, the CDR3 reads TGTGCTAGTGGCTCAGGGTATCCCTACAATGAGCAGTTCTTC. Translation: CASGSGYPYNEQFF.

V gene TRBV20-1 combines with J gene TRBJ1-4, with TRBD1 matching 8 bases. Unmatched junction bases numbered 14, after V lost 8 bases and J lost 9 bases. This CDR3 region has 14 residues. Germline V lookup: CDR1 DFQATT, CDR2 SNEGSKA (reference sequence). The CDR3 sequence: CSIRRAGGSKKLFF. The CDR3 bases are TGCAGTATCCGCCGGGCAGGGGGCTCAAAAAAACTGTTTTTT.

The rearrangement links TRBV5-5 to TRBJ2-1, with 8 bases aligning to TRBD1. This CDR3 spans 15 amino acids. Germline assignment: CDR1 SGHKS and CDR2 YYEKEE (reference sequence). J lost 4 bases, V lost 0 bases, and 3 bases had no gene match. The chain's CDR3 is CASSLVGQDYNEQFF. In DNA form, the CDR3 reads TGTGCCAGCAGCTTGGTGGGACAGGATTACAATGAGCAGTTCTTC.

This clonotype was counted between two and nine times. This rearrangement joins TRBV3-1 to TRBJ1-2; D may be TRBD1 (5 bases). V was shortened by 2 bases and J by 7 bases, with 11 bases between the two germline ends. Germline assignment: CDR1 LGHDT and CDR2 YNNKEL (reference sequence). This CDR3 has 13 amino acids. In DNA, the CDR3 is TGTGCCAGCAGCCAACCCTGGGGGGGTGGCTACACCTTC. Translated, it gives CASSQPWGGGYTF.

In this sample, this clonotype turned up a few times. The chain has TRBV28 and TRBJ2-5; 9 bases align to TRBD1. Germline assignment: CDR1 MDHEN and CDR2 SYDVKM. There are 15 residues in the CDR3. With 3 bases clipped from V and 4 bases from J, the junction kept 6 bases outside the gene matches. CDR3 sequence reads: CASSFGQGTSETQYF. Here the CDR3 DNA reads TGTGCCAGCAGTTTCGGACAGGGGACGTCAGAGACCCAGTACTTC.

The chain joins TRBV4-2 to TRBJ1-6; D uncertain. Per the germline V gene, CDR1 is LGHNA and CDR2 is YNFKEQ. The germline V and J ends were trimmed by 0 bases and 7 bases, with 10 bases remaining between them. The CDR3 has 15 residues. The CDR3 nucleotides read TGTGCCAGCAGCCAAGAAAACCTGGGGAATTCACCCCTCCACTTT. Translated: CASSQENLGNSPLHF.

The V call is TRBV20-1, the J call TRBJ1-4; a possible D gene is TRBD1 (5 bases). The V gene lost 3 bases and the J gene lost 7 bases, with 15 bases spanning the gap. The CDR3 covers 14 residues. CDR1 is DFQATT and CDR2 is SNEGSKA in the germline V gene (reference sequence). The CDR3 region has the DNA TGCAGTGCTAGGATCGGGACCGCGGGTGAAAAACTGTTTTTT. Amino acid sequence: CSARIGTAGEKLFF.

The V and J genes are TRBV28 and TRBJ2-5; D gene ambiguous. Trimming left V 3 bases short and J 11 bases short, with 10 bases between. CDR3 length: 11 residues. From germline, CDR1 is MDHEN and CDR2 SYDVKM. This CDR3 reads CASSFPNEQYF. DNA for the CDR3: TGTGCCAGCAGTTTTCCAAATGAGCAGTACTTC.

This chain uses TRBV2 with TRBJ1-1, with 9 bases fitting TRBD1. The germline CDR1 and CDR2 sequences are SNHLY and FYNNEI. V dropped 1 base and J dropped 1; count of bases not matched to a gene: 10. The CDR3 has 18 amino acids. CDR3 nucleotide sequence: TGTGCCAGCAGTGAAGGGACAGGGGTTAGAGACACGAACACTGAAGCTTTCTTT. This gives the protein CASSEGTGVRDTNTEAFF.